This T cell receptor beta chain came from a study of shared clonotypes between healthy human individuals. The data were produced by immunoSEQ multiplex PCR, yet TCRdb's version contains in-frame clones alone and is incomplete. The sample includes 2 million to 2.5 million clones, around 95% of them seen just once. Germline CDR1 and CDR2: LNHNV and YYDKDF (reference sequence). There are 12 residues in the CDR3. The V and J ends lost 1 base and 4 bases respectively, with 4 bases between them. Study-level results: Naive CD4 clonotypes were shared across several donors at about 5%.

In the case of this clone: Antigen: not known.

The receptor comes from a man younger than 35 in good health. Sequencing was carried out using naive CD4+ T cells sorted from blood. Subset of the sample: CD45RA+ positively selected. This sequence joins TRBV15 and TRBJ1-1; D is unresolved. The CDR3: CATSRAGTEAFF. CDR3 in DNA: TGTGCCACCAGCAGAGCGGGCACTGAAGCTTTCTTT.